This T cell receptor (beta chain) was sequenced during a study of T cell repertoires in cytomegalovirus infection. Study overall: Indications came from public TCR beta signatures; they pointed to CMV infection and to a matching HLA type.

TCRdb reanalysed the reads using MiXCR and keeps one entry per CDR3 protein. The sample yields roughly 990,000 distinct CDR3 sequences, 31% seen once. About this clonotype itself: Its specificity is not known.

The CDR3 contains 14 residues. Trimming removed 6 bases at V and 5 bases at J, with 13 bases between. Germline-derived CDR1 and CDR2 are MNHEY and SMNVEV (reference sequence). General observations from the study: Individuals carrying CMV plus the relevant HLA were identified by cumulative frequency of public TCR beta families. The ex vivo response was dominated by HLA-C-restricted CMV-specific TCR beta clonotypes.

The sequencing used cultured CD8+ T cells from PBMCs, collected from culture after CMV antigen stimulation. This rearrangement joins TRBV27 to TRBJ1-4; TRBD1 might be the D (5 bases). This clonotype was sampled from a human donor in good health (CMV status not recorded). Some clones in this sample may be carry-over from other donors' samples. This CDR3 reads CASRMGRPNEKLFF. The CDR3 bases are TGTGCCAGCAGAATGGGACGGCCAAATGAAAAACTGTTTTTT.